A selection of T cell receptor beta chains follows, all from one sample in a study of blood T cell repertoires in COVID-19. Produced via immunoSEQ multiplex PCR; TCRdb's table is partial and in-frame only. Here the sample spans hundreds of thousands of clones, more than 80% being singletons. The sample comprised peripheral blood. The receptor source for this set is a woman over 75 with COVID-19, enrolled during active disease. CDR3s include the opening cysteine and the closing phenylalanine or tryptophan. A D gene is named only where the DNA matches it firmly.

TRBD1	TRBJ2-7	TRBV19	TGTGCCAGTAGTTTTAGGACAGGGGGCGATTTGTCCTACGAGCAGTACTTC	CASSFRTGGDLSYEQYF
TRBD1	TRBJ2-5	TRBV6-5	TGTGCCAGCGGGGACAGGCCCCAAGAGACCCAGTACTTC	CASGDRPQETQYF
.	TRBJ2-5	TRBV19	TGTGCCAGTAGTATAGAGGGCAGAAAAGAGACCCAGTACTTC	CASSIEGRKETQYF
.	TRBJ1-6	TRBV6-5	TGTGCCAGCAGCAAGGGACAATATAATTCACCCCTCCACTTT	CASSKGQYNSPLHF
.	TRBJ1-1	TRBV30	TGTGCCTGGATACACGGCTGGGGGGTCAACGCTGAAGCTTTCTTT	CAWIHGWGVNAEAFF
TRBD1	TRBJ2-5	TRBV19	TGTGCCAGTAGTATCCGGGGGACAGGGGAGACCCAGTACTTC	CASSIRGTGETQYF
TRBD2	TRBJ2-5	TRBV11-3	TGTGCCAGCAGCCCTGGGGGGGGGACCCAGTACTTC	CASSPGGGTQYF
.	TRBJ2-2	TRBV6-1	TGTGCCAGCAGTGAAGCGCTTCGAGTAAACACCGGGGAGCTGTTTTTT	CASSEALRVNTGELFF
TRBD1	TRBJ1-1	TRBV6-5	TGTGCCACCCACCGAGGGGACAGGAACACTGAAGCTTTCTTT	CATHRGDRNTEAFF
TRBD1	TRBJ2-7	TRBV7-2	TGTGCCAGCAGCGGCGGGACAGGGAAATTACACGAGCAGTACTTC	CASSGGTGKLHEQYF
TRBD1	TRBJ1-2	TRBV5-1	TGCGCCAGCAGCCCGACAACAGGGGGAACCAACTATGGCTACACCTTC	CASSPTTGGTNYGYTF